This TCR beta chain appears in the sequencing data of a study of cytomegalovirus exposure and HLA in healthy donors. A remark on this clone: The antigen is not known.

The PCR made use of 60 Vbeta and 13 Jbeta primers. Using immunoSEQ multiplex PCR, the repertoire was profiled, and TCRdb retains in-frame clones only, with some absent. In the table there are roughly 100,000 clones, approximately 80% of which are singletons. Study-wide results and caveats: In a later analysis, V- and J-gene trimming of beta chains associated with a DCLRE1C missense variant, replicated independently.

This clonotype originated in a woman in her forties in good health and CMV-seronegative. The sample taken for sequencing was PBMCs.

The DNA for the CDR3 is TGCGCCAGCAGTGAACCGGGACAGGGGAGAAGTGAGACCCAGTACTTC. It is translated as CASSEPGQGRSETQYF. The J gene is TRBJ2-5, the V gene TRBV23-1, with TRBD1 identical over 10 bases. TRBV23-1 is noted as an ORF with a role that remains uncertain. The J segment lost 5 bases and the V segment lost 5 bases, leaving 11 bases of the junction unmatched. CDR3 length: 16 amino acids.